The 23 T cell receptor beta chains presented below share a single source sample, sequenced in a study of T cells in Graves' hyperthyroidism and ophthalmopathy. It was RNA transcripts that yielded the amplified TCR beta CDR3 regions. HTBI primers were employed in a first-round RT-PCR of the TCR CDR3. In TCRdb, the multiplex PCR reads were re-called with MiXCR into one record per CDR3 protein. The sample consists of a few hundred thousand distinct CDR3 sequences, 13% to 15% of them appearing once. What was sequenced was blood. These receptors originate from a woman aged 40 to 50 with Graves' hyperthyroidism.

This clonotype has at least ten counts. The chain uses TRBV30 and TRBJ2-7; perhaps TRBD1 as D (6 bases). V dropped 4 bases and J dropped 3 bases, with 16 bases sitting between them. Germline-derived CDR1 and CDR2 are GTSNPN and SVGIG (reference sequence). The CDR3 extends over 14 amino acids. The CDR3 DNA follows: TGTGCCTGGACTCCCCGACAGGCTATCTACGAGCAGTACTTC. This gives the protein CAWTPRQAIYEQYF.

This clonotype came up many times. V gene TRBV12-3 or TRBV12-4 combines with J gene TRBJ2-7; 7 nucleotides align to TRBD1. This CDR3 contains 14 residues. V dropped 4 bases and J dropped 5; count of bases not matched to a gene: 8. DNA of the CDR3: TGTGCCAGCAGTTCCCCCGGGACAGCCGACGAGCAGTACTTC. Translated: CASSSPGTADEQYF.

This clonotype was seen at least ten times. J is TRBJ2-1 and V is TRBV28; TRBD2 aligns across 9 bases. V shed 5 bases and J 4 bases; nucleotides not matched to a gene: 9. This CDR3 region has 16 residues. Germline lookup yields CDR1 MDHEN and CDR2 SYDVKM. DNA for the CDR3: TGTGCCAGCAGTCGCGGGAGGGCAGGTATTTACAATGAGCAGTTCTTC. It codes for CASSRGRAGIYNEQFF.

Notes on this clonotype: At one boundary the junction diverges from the germline segment, which might be a read error. In DNA, the CDR3 is TGTGCCGGCAGTTACCAGGGGGGGTACGAGCAGTACTTC. Amino acids: CAGSYQGGYEQYF. The rearrangement uses TRBV6-5 and TRBJ2-7; D is tentatively TRBD1 or TRBD2 (7 bases each). The CDR3 sequence is 13 residues long. Germline V CDR1 and CDR2: MNHEY, SVGAGI.

The V and J genes are TRBV25-1 and TRBJ1-4; D gene ambiguous. The V end was cut by 1 base, the J end by 8 bases, with 14 bases between. The germline CDR1 and CDR2 sequences are MGHDK and SYGVNS. The CDR3 is 15 residues long. The CDR3 bases are TGTGCCAGCAGTGAATCGGGCCCCACCAGGGAAAAACTGTTTTTT. This gives the protein CASSESGPTREKLFF.

The CDR3 nucleotides are TGTGCCAGCAGCCAAGGGGTAAGGGAGGCCCTTTTGGGCACAGATACGCAGTATTTT. Its protein product is CASSQGVREALLGTDTQYF. The J gene is TRBJ2-3, the V gene TRBV4-2; tentatively, D is TRBD2 (6 bases). The CDR3 totals 19 residues. V lost 1 base, J lost 1 base, and 21 bases lay in between. The germline V gene encodes CDR1 LGHNA and CDR2 YNFKEQ.

This clonotype occurred many times. The chain links TRBV30 to TRBJ1-5; D not certain. CDR1 is GTSNPN and CDR2 is SVGIG in the germline V gene (reference sequence). Trimming pared 0 bases from V and 0 bases from J, leaving 6 bases between. The CDR3 runs to 14 residues. The CDR3 is CAWSVGISNQPQHF. CDR3 coding DNA: TGTGCCTGGAGTGTAGGGATTAGCAATCAGCCCCAGCATTTT.

The sample holds a few counts of this clonotype. The chain employs TRBV19 and TRBJ2-7; either TRBD1 or TRBD2 may fit D (6 bases each). The CDR3 length is 13 residues. CDR1 is LNHDA and CDR2 is SQIVND in the germline V gene (reference sequence). V was cut by 10 bases and J by 0 bases, with 13 bases left in between. For the CDR3, the DNA is TGTGCCACTATGAGGGGGGACTCCTACGAGCAGTACTTC. Amino acids: CATMRGDSYEQYF.

This rearrangement joins TRBV6-1 to TRBJ1-5; perhaps TRBD1 as D (6 bases). Germline CDR1 MNHNS, CDR2 SASEGT. The ends were cut back, 1 base at V and 3 bases at J, with 10 bases in the middle. The CDR3 length is 15 residues. CDR3 protein: CASSEGRGTNQPQHF. As DNA, the CDR3 is TGTGCCAGCAGTGAAGGGAGGGGGACCAATCAGCCCCAGCATTTT.

This clonotype was seen only a few times. The chain joins TRBV3-1 to TRBJ2-2; D possibly corresponds to TRBD2 (6 bases). Deletions cut 1 base from V and 5 bases from J, with 11 bases between. Germline V lookup: CDR1 LGHDT, CDR2 YNNKEL (reference sequence). The length of the CDR3 is 15 residues. CDR3 residues: CASSQVVSGTGELFF. As DNA, the CDR3 is TGTGCCAGCAGCCAAGTTGTTAGCGGTACCGGGGAGCTGTTTTTT.

The J gene is TRBJ1-2, the V gene TRBV27; perhaps TRBD1 as D (5 bases). CDR1 and CDR2 (germline): MNHEY, SMNVEV (reference sequence). The CDR3 contains 14 residues. V shed 5 bases and J shed 8 bases, with 18 bases lying between them. The CDR3 DNA reads TGTGCCAGCAGTCAGGGACCCAAATTTAAAGGCTACACCTTC. Encoded protein: CASSQGPKFKGYTF.

Only one count was recorded for this clonotype. Germline and junction disagree at one end, which may indicate a read error. The rearrangement joins TRBV3-1 to TRBJ2-3; no clear D gene. CDR1 LGHDT and CDR2 YNNKEL come from the germline V gene (reference sequence). CDR3 length: 11 amino acids. For the CDR3, the DNA is TGTGCCACCAGCCACACAGATACGCAGTATTTT. Amino acids: CATSHTDTQYF.

This clonotype has ten or more counts. This chain links TRBV28 with TRBJ2-1, with TRBD2 matching 10 bases. Germline CDR1 is MDHEN and CDR2 is SYDVKM. Losses at the gene ends were 8 bases for V and 5 bases for J; bases not matched to a gene: 12. The CDR3 sequence is 16 residues long. The DNA for the CDR3 is TGTGCCAGCGCTCCGGCTAGCGGGAGTACCGACAATGAGCAGTTCTTC. Protein: CASAPASGSTDNEQFF.

This clonotype was detected ten times or more. V is TRBV28 and J is TRBJ1-1; maybe TRBD1 (5 bases). This CDR3 region has 14 residues. The germline V gene has CDR1 MDHEN and CDR2 SYDVKM. V was trimmed by 5 bases and J by 3 bases, leaving 13 bases between them. The DNA of the CDR3 is TGTGCCAGCAGTCCAGGGTTTGGGTACACTGAAGCTTTCTTT. It specifies CASSPGFGYTEAFF.

This clonotype was observed a handful of times. This sequence may be a read error, since a much larger clone differs from it by one base. In this CDR3 the conserved last residue, phenylalanine or tryptophan, is missing, so a read error is likely. This chain joins TRBV12-3 or TRBV12-4 and TRBJ2-7; the match to TRBD2 covers 7 bases. The CDR3 extends over 13 amino acids. The trim removed 10 bases at V and 4 bases at J, leaving 10 bases unmatched. CDR3 in DNA: TGTGCCAAAAGGCGGGAGAAACGGTACGAGCAGTACCTC. This translates into CAKRREKRYEQYL.

V gene TRBV18 combines with J gene TRBJ2-1; 14 bases fit TRBD2. Germline CDR1 and CDR2: KGHSH and LQKENI. The CDR3 totals 16 residues. V was pared by 4 bases and J by 8 bases, with 7 bases of the junction left unmatched. Written as DNA, the CDR3 is TGTGCCAGCTCACGGACCGGGACTAGCGGGAGCGATGAGCAGTTCTTC. It yields the protein CASSRTGTSGSDEQFF.

There are many counts of this clonotype. This rearrangement joins TRBV20-1 to TRBJ1-1, with TRBD1 as a possible D gene (5 bases). This CDR3 is 13 amino acids long. CDR1 is DFQATT, CDR2 SNEGSKA, per germline (reference sequence). V was pared by 2 bases and J by 1 base, with 8 bases between. CDR3 residues: CSARQDTNTEAFF. The CDR3 DNA reads as TGCAGTGCTAGACAGGACACGAACACTGAAGCTTTCTTT.

This clonotype was counted between two and nine times. The chain employs TRBV12-3 or TRBV12-4 and TRBJ2-1, with D perhaps TRBD1 (6 bases). Trimming pared 2 bases from V and 5 bases from J, leaving 10 bases between. The CDR3 has 14 amino acids. The CDR3 DNA sequence: TGTGCCAGCAGTTTAACAGGGAAACACAATGAGCAGTTCTTC. It is translated as CASSLTGKHNEQFF.

The sample holds many counts of this clonotype. This chain joins TRBV3-1 and TRBJ2-7; weak D call: TRBD2 (6 bases). The V and J ends lost 1 base and 2 bases respectively, with 9 bases between them. This CDR3 has 14 residues. CDR1 is LGHDT, CDR2 YNNKEL, per germline (reference sequence). CDR3 sequence: CASSQVGGTYEQYF. DNA for the CDR3: TGTGCCAGCAGCCAAGTGGGGGGAACCTACGAGCAGTACTTC.

Concerning this clonotype itself: With a much larger clone just one base away, this may be a read error. CDR3 in DNA: TGTGCCAGCACCGCAAGTCCCTACAATGGGCAGTTCTTC. This encodes CASTASPYNGQFF. The chain has TRBV11-3 and TRBJ2-1, with D hard to call. CDR1 is SGHNT and CDR2 is YENEEA in the germline V gene. This CDR3 is built from 13 residues.

This chain uses TRBV24-1 with TRBJ2-5; 7 bases agree with TRBD1. CDR3 size: 14 residues. In germline, CDR1 is KGHDR, CDR2 SFDVKD. Trimming at V came to 4 bases and at J to 4 bases, leaving 5 bases not matched to a gene. The CDR3 coding sequence is TGTGCCACCAGTGACCCGACAGGGACAGAGACCCAGTACTTC. Translated, it gives CATSDPTGTETQYF.

This clonotype has ten or more counts. The chain joins TRBV5-4 to TRBJ2-7; 13 positions agree with TRBD2. The CDR3 contains 18 residues. The germline CDR1 and CDR2 sequences are SGHNT and YYREEE (reference sequence). Unmatched junction bases numbered 8, after V lost 0 bases and J lost 2 bases. The CDR3 DNA reads as TGTGCCAGCAGCTTGGGAGAGGGACTAGCGGGACGAACCTACGAGCAGTACTTC. The encoded protein is CASSLGEGLAGRTYEQYF.

This clonotype appeared a few times. V usage is TRBV29-1 and J usage is TRBJ2-5; the D gene is possibly TRBD1 (5 bases). Trimming left V 6 bases short and J 2 bases short, with 13 bases between. The CDR3 length is 13 residues. CDR1 and CDR2 (germline): SQVTM, ANQGSEA. The CDR3 DNA reads TGCAGCGTGGCAGACAGCAAACAAGAGACCCAGTACTTC. Its translation is CSVADSKQETQYF.